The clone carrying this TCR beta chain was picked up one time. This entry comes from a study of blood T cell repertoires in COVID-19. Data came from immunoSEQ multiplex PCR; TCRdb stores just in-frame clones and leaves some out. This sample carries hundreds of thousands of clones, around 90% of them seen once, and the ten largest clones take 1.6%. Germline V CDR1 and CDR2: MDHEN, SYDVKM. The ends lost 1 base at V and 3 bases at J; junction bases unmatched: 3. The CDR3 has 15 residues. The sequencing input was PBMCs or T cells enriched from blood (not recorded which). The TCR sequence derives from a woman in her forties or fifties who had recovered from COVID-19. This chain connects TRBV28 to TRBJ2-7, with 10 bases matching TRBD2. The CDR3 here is CASSLSSGGHYEQYF. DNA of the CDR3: TGTGCCAGCAGTTTATCTAGCGGGGGTCACTACGAGCAGTACTTC.